This TCR beta chain was identified in a study of T cell changes during pregnancy in multiple sclerosis. Germline CDR1 KGHSH, CDR2 LQKENI. The V segment lost 2 bases and the J segment 3 bases; nucleotides outside the gene matches: 3. The CDR3 is 15 amino acids. The method was immunoSEQ multiplex PCR; TCRdb's version includes in-frame clones alone and lacks a portion of them. Among approximately 61,000 clones, roughly 90% were seen once, and the ten largest hold 3.3%. The origin of this receptor is a female donor in good health, enrolled as a control in a pregnancy study. This specimen was peripheral blood, taken in the first trimester of pregnancy. This chain links TRBV18 with TRBJ1-3; 8 bases map to TRBD1. The CDR3 loop is CASSPTGGSGNTIYF. CDR3 sequence (DNA): TGTGCCAGCTCACCAACAGGGGGAAGTGGAAACACCATATATTTT. The complete variable domain, with remaining parts taken from reference TRBV18 and TRBJ1-3, reads NAGVMQNPRHLVRRRGQEARLRCSPMKGHSHVYWYRQLPEEGLKFMVYLQKENIIDESGMPKERFSAEFPKEGPSILRIQQVVRGDSAAYFCASSPTGGSGNTIYFGEGSWLTVV.